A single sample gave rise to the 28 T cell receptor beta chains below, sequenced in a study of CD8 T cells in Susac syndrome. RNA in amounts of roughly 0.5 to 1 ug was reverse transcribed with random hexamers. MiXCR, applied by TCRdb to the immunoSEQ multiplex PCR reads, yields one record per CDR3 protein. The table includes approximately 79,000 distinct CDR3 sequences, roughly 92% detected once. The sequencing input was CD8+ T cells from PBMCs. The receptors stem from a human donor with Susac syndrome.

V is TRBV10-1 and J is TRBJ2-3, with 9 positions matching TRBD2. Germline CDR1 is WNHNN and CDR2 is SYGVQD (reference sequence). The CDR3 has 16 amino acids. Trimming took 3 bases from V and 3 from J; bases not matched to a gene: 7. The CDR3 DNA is TGCGCCAGCAGTGACATAGCGGGAGAAAGGACAGATACGCAGTATTTT. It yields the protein CASSDIAGERTDTQYF.

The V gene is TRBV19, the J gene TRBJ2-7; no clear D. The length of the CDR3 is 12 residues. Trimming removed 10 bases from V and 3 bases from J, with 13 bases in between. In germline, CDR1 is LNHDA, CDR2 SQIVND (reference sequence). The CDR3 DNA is TGTGCCACCTCAACCTCTATCTACGAGCAGTACTTC. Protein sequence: CATSTSIYEQYF.

CDR3 sequence reads: CSATTGGGQAANYGYTF. For the CDR3, the DNA is TGCAGTGCTACCACCGGAGGGGGACAGGCCGCTAACTATGGCTACACCTTC. The genes are TRBV20-1 and TRBJ1-2; 8 positions agree with TRBD1. CDR3 length: 17 amino acids. Germline CDR1 reads DFQATT; CDR2 reads SNEGSKA (reference sequence). Unmatched junction bases numbered 13, after V lost 4 bases and J lost 0 bases.

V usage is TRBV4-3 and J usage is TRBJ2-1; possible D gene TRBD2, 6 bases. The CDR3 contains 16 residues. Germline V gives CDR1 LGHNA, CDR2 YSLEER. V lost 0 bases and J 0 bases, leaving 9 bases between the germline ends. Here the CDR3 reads CASSQEEGFSYNEQFF. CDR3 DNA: TGCGCCAGCAGCCAAGAGGAGGGCTTCTCCTACAATGAGCAGTTCTTC.

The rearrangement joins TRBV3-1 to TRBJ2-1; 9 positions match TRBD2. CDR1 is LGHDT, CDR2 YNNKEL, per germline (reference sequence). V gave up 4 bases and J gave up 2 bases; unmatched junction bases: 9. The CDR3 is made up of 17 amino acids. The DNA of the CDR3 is TGTGCCAGCAGCCCTGGCGCGGGAGGGGTAACCTACAATGAGCAGTTCTTC. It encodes CASSPGAGGVTYNEQFF.

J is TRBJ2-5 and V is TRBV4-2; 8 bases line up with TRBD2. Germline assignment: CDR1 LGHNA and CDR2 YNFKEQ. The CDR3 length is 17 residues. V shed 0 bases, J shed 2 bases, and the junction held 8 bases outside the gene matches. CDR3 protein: CASSQEASGYNQETQYF. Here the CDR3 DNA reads TGTGCCAGCAGCCAAGAAGCTAGCGGGTATAATCAAGAGACCCAGTACTTC.

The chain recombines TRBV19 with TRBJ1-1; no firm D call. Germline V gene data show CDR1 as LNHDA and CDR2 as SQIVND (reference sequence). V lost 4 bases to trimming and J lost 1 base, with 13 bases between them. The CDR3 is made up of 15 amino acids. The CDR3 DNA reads TGTGCCAGTAGTAGATCGGCCCGCGGGAACACTGAAGCTTTCTTT. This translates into CASSRSARGNTEAFF.

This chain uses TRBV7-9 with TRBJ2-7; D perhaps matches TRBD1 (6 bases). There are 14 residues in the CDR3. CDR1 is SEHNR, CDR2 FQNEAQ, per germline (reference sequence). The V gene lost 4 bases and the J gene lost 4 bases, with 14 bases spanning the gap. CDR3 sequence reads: CASSSPGTSYEQYF. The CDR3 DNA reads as TGTGCCAGCAGCTCCCCCGGGACATCATACGAGCAGTACTTC.

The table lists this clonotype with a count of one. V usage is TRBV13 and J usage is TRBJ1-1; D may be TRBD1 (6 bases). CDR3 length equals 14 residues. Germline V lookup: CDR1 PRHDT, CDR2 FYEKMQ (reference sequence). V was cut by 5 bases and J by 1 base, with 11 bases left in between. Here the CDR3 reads CASSPQQGNTEAFF. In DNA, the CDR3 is TGTGCCAGCAGCCCTCAACAGGGGAACACTGAAGCTTTCTTT.

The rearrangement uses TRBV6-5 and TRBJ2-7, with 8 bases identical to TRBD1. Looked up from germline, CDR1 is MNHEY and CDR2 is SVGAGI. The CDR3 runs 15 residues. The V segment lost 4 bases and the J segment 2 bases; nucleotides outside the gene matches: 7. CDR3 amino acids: CASSSRRGPTYEQYF. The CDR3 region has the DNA TGTGCCAGCAGTTCCCGCAGGGGGCCTACCTACGAGCAGTACTTC.

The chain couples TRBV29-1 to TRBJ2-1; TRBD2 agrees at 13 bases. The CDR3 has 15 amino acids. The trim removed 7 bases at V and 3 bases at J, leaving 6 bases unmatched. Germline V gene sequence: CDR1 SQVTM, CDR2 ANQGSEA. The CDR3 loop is CSAMGLAGFYNEQFF. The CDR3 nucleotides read TGCAGCGCTATGGGACTAGCGGGGTTCTACAATGAGCAGTTCTTC.

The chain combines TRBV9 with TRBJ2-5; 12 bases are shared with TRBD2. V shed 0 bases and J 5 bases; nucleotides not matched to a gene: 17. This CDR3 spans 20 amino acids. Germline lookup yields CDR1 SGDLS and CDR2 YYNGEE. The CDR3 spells CASSVVGWGTSGWGGETQYF. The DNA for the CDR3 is TGTGCCAGCAGCGTAGTCGGTTGGGGGACTAGCGGGTGGGGAGGGGAGACCCAGTACTTC.

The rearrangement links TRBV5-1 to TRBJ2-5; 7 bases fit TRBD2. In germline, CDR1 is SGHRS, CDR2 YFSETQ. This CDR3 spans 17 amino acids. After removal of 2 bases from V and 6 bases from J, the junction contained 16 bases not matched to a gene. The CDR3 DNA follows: TGCGCCAGCAGCTTCGACCCGAGCGGGGCGGCCGGGAAGACCCAGTACTTC. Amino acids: CASSFDPSGAAGKTQYF.

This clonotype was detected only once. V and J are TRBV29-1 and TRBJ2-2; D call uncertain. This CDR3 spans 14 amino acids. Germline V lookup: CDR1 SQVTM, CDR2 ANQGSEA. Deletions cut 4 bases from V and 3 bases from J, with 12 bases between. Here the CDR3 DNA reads TGCAGCGTTGGCGGCAATCCTGACACCGGGGAGCTGTTTTTT. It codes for CSVGGNPDTGELFF.

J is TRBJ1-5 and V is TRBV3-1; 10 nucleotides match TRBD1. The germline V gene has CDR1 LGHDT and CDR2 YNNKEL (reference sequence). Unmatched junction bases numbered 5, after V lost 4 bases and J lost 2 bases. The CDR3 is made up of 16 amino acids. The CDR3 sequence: CASSPRDRGGNQPQHF. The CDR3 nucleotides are TGTGCCAGCAGCCCCCGGGACAGGGGTGGCAATCAGCCCCAGCATTTT.

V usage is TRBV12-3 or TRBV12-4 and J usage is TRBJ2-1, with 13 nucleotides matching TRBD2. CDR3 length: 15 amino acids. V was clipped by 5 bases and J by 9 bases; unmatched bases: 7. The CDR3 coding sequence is TGTGCCAGCAGTCCTGGACTAGCGGGAGCGGTTGAGCAGTTCTTC. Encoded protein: CASSPGLAGAVEQFF.

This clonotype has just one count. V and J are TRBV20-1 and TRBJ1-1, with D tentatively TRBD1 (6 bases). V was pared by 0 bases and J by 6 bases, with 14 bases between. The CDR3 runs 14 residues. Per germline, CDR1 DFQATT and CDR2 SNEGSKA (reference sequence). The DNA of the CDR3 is TGCAGTGCTAGAGATCTTCCCAGGGGCGCTGAAGCTTTCTTT. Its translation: CSARDLPRGAEAFF.

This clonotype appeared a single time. CDR3 DNA: TGCAGCGTCCGACCCAGTGGGACGACCACAGATACGCAGTATTTT. Protein: CSVRPSGTTTDTQYF. The gene calls are TRBV29-1 and TRBJ2-3; D is perhaps TRBD1 or TRBD2 (5 bases each). The germline V gene encodes CDR1 SQVTM and CDR2 ANQGSEA. The CDR3 is made up of 15 amino acids. V lost 6 bases and J lost 2, with 18 bases in between.

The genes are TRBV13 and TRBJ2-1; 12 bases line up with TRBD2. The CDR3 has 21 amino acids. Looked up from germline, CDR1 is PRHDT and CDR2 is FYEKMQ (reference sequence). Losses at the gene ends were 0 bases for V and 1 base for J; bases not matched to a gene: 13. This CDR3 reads CASSLGRAWLAGGRSYNEQFF. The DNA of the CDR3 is TGTGCCAGCAGCTTAGGGCGAGCGTGGCTAGCGGGAGGGCGGTCCTACAATGAGCAGTTCTTC.

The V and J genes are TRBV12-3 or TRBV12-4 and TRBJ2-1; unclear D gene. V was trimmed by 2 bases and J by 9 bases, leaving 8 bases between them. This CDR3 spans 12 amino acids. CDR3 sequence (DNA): TGTGCCAGCAGTTTACTCCGTACTGAGCAGTTCTTC. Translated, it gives CASSLLRTEQFF.

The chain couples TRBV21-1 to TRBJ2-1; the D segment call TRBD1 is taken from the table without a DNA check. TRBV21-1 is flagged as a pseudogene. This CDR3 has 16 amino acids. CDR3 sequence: CASSIGDRRGRDEQFF. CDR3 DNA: TGTGCCAGCAGCATAGGAGACAGAAGGGGACGGGATGAGCAGTTCTTC.

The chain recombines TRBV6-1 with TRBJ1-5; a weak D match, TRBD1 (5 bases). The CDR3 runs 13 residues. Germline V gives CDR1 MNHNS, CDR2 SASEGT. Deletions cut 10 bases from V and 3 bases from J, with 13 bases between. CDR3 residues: CATQGDLNQPQHF. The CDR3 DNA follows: TGTGCCACCCAAGGGGACCTCAATCAGCCCCAGCATTTT.

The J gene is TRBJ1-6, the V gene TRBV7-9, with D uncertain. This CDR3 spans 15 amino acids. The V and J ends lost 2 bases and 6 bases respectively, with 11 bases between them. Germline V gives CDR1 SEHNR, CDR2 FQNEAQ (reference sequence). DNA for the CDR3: TGTGCCAGCAGCTTACGGGAGATGGGTAATTCACCCCTCCACTTT. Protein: CASSLREMGNSPLHF.

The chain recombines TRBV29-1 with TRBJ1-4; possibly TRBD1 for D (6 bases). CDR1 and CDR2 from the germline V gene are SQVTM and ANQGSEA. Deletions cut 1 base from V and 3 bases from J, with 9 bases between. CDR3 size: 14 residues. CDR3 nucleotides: TGCAGCGTTGAAGTGGACAGCGCTAATGAAAAACTGTTTTTT. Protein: CSVEVDSANEKLFF. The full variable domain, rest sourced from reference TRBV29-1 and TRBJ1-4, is SAVISQKPSRDICQRGTSLTIQCQVDSQVTMMFWYRQQPGQSLTLIATANQGSEATYESGFVIDKFPISRPNLTFSTLTVSNMSPEDSSIYLCSVEVDSANEKLFFGSGTQLSVL.

The chain's CDR3 is CASSYSVGGYTEAFF. The CDR3 nucleotides are TGTGCCAGCAGTTACTCGGTCGGGGGGTATACTGAAGCTTTCTTT. This sequence joins TRBV6-2 or TRBV6-3 and TRBJ1-1, with a weak D call TRBD1 (5 bases). The V gene lost 0 bases and the J gene lost 5 bases, with 13 bases spanning the gap. The CDR3 sequence is 15 residues long. The V gene's germline CDR1 is MNHEY and CDR2 SVGEGT.

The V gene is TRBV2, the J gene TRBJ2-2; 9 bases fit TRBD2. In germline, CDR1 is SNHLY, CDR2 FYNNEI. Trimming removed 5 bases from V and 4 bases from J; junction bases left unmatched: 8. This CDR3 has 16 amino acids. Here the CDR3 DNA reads TGTGCCAGCAGTAGTCCGAGCGGGGGGCCCACCGGGGAGCTGTTTTTT. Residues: CASSSPSGGPTGELFF.

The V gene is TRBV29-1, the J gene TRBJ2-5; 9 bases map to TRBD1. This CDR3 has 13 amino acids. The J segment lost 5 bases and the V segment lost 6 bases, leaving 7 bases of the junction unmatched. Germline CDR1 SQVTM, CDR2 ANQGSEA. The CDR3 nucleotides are TGCAGCGTCGATACAGGGGGCGGGGAGACCCAGTACTTC. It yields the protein CSVDTGGGETQYF.

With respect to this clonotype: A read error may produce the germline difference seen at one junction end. As DNA, the CDR3 is TGCAGTGCCAGAGCCGGGACCGCGGGGAGGGGTGAAAAACTGTTTTTT. Residues: CSARAGTAGRGEKLFF. The chain carries TRBV20-1 and TRBJ1-4, with D perhaps matching TRBD1 (5 bases). CDR3 size: 16 residues. CDR1 and CDR2 (germline): DFQATT, SNEGSKA (reference sequence).